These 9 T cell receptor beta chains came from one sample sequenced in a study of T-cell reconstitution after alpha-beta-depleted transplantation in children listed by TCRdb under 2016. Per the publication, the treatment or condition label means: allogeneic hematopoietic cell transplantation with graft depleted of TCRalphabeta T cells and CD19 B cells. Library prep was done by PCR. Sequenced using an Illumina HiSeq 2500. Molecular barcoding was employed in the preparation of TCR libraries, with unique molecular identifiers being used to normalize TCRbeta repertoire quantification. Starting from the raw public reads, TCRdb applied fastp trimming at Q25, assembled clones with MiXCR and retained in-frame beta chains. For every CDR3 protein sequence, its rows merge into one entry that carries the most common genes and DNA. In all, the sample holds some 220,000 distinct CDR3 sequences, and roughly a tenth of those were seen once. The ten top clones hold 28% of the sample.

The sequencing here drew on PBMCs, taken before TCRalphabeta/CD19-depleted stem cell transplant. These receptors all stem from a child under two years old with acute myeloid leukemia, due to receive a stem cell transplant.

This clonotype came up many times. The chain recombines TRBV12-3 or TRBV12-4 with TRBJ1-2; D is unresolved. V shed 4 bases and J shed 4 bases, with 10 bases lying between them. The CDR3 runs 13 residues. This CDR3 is CASSYLRPYGYTF. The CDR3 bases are TGTGCCAGCAGTTACCTTAGACCCTATGGCTACACCTTC.

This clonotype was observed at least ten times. The CDR3: CASSYQRGIGTQYF. CDR3 coding DNA: TGTGCCAGCAGTTACCAGCGAGGAATTGGGACCCAGTACTTC. The V call is TRBV6-5, the J call TRBJ2-5; D is undetermined. Trimming left V 2 bases short and J 7 bases short, with 14 bases between. Germline V CDR1 and CDR2: MNHEY, SVGAGI. This CDR3 comprises 14 residues.

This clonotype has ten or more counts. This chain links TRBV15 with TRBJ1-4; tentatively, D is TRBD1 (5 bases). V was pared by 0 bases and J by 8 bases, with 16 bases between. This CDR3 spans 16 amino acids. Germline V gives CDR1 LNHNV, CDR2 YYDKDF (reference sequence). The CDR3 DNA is TGTGCCACCAGCAGAGATCTCGTGACAGCGGGCGAAAAACTGTTTTTT. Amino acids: CATSRDLVTAGEKLFF.

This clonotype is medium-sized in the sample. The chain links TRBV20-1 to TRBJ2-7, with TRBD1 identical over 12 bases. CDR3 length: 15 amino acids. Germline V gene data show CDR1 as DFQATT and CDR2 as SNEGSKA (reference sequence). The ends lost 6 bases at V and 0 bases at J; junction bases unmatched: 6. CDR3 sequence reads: CSAGGTGGRSYEQYF. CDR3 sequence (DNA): TGCAGTGCGGGCGGGACAGGGGGCCGCTCCTACGAGCAGTACTTC.

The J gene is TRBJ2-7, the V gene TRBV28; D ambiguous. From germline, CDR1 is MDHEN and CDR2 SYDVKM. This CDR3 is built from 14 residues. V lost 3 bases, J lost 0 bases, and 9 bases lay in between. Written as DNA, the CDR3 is TGTGCCAGCAGTTTTTCTTTGAGCTCCTACGAGCAGTACTTC. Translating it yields CASSFSLSSYEQYF.

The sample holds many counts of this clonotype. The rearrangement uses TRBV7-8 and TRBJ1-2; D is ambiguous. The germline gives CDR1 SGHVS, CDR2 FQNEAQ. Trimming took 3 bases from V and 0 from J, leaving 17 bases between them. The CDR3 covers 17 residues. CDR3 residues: CASSLDYFVGANYGYTF. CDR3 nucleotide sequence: TGTGCCAGCAGCTTGGATTACTTTGTGGGCGCTAACTATGGCTACACCTTC.

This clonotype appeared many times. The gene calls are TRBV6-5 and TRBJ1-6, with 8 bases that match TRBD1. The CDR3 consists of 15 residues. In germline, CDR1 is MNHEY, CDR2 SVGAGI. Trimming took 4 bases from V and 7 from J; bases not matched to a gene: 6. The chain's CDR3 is CASSSPDRANSPLHF. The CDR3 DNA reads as TGTGCCAGCAGTTCCCCGGACAGGGCCAATTCACCCCTCCACTTT.

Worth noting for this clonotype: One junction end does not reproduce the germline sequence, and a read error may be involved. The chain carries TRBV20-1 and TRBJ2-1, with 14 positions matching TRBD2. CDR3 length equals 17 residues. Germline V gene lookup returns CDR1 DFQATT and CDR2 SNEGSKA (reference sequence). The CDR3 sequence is CSALGTSGGPSCNEQFF. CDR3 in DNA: TGCAGTGCCCTTGGGACTAGCGGGGGTCCCTCCTGCAATGAGCAGTTCTTC.

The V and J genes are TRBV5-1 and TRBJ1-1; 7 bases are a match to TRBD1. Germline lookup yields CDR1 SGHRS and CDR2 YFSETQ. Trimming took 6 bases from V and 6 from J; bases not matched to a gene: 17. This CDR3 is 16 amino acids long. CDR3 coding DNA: TGCGCCAGCACCAGAGGAGGGACAGCGCTTGGCGCTGAAGCTTTCTTT. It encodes CASTRGGTALGAEAFF.